These T cell receptor beta chains were read from a single sample in a study of PD-L1 blockade in urothelial cancer. Clones were read by immunoSEQ multiplex PCR, and TCRdb kept only the in-frame ones, dropping some. The sample carries roughly 53,000 clones, approximately 88% recorded once. The sample consisted of PBMCs, taken around atezolizumab (anti-PD-L1) treatment. These TCRs come from a woman aged 55-69 years with urothelial cancer. Each CDR3 is given with its conserved first and last residue. The D gene is left open where the match is weak. Not all rows give a size; the values are once, few, many and, for expanded clones, a class.

TRBV2	TRBD2	15	TRBJ2-7	NA	TGTGCCAGCAGCCAACTAGCGGGCCGTTCCTACGAGCAGTACTTC	CASSQLAGRSYEQYF
TRBV5-1	TRBD1	16	TRBJ2-2	NA	TGCGCCAGCAGCTTGGCCGGGACAGCGAACACCGGGGAGCTGTTTTTT	CASSLAGTANTGELFF
TRBV5-4	TRBD1	14	TRBJ2-7	NA	TGTGCCAGCAGCGTGGACAGGGGGCGGTACGAGCAGTACTTC	CASSVDRGRYEQYF
TRBV28	NA	15	TRBJ1-1	few	TGTGCCAGCAGTTTATTGGACAGATTGAACACTGAAGCTTTCTTT	CASSLLDRLNTEAFF
TRBV27	NA	14	TRBJ1-1	once	TGTGCCAGCAGTGCGACAAGGTGGTTGGCTGAAGCTTTCTTT	CASSATRWLAEAFF
TRBV19	NA	14	TRBJ1-4	few	TGTGCCAGTAGTTCAACGGACAGAACTAAAAAACTGTTTTTT	CASSSTDRTKKLFF
TRBV13	TRBD1	14	TRBJ1-3	NA	TGTGCCAGCAGCTCCGACAGGGTCGGAAACACCATATATTTT	CASSSDRVGNTIYF
TRBV29-1	NA	12	TRBJ1-2	many	TGCAGCGTTGATTCGGGACAACGCGGCTACACCTTC	CSVDSGQRGYTF
TRBV5-1	TRBD2	14	TRBJ2-3	NA	TGCGCCAGCAGAGGACTAGCGGGGGCAGATACGCAGTATTTT	CASRGLAGADTQYF
TRBV19	TRBD1	14	TRBJ2-7	few	TGTGCCAGTGATCCCGGACAGGGCTCCTACGAGCAGTACTTC	CASDPGQGSYEQYF
TRBV2	TRBD2	17	TRBJ2-6	NA	TGTGCCAGCAGTAAACTAGCGGGAGGGCCTGGGGCCAACGTCCTGACTTTC	CASSKLAGGPGANVLTF
TRBV10-3	TRBD1	15	TRBJ2-5	NA	TGTGCCATCAGTGAGCCTAGGACAGGTCAAGAGACCCAGTACTTC	CAISEPRTGQETQYF
TRBV4-2	NA	15	TRBJ2-6	once	TGTGCCAGCAGCCAAGACTCTACTGGGGCCAACGTCCTGACTTTC	CASSQDSTGANVLTF
TRBV29-1	NA	11	TRBJ2-7	once	TGCAGCGGTCGACATAGTCACGAGCAGTACTTC	CSGRHSHEQYF
TRBV10-2	NA	14	TRBJ2-7	NA	TGCGCCAGCAGTGAGAGGGGTGTCTCCTACGAGCAGTACTTC	CASSERGVSYEQYF
TRBV6-5	TRBD1	15	TRBJ1-5	NA	TGTGCCAGCAGTTTGACAGGGGCTAGCAATCAGCCCCAGCATTTT	CASSLTGASNQPQHF
TRBV21-1	NA	16	TRBJ2-7	once	TGTGCCAACGCGATGGTAACTAGCGGGAGCTCCTACGAGCAGTACTTC	CANAMVTSGSSYEQYF
TRBV10-3	NA	16	TRBJ2-3	NA	TGTGCCATCAGTGGAGGGCAGCTCTCCTTCACAGATACGCAGTATTTT	CAISGGQLSFTDTQYF
TRBV2	TRBD2	14	TRBJ2-7	NA	TGTGCCAGCAGTGCGGCGGGAGGGCCTGGGGAGCAGTACTTC	CASSAAGGPGEQYF
TRBV7-2	NA	16	TRBJ1-2	NA	TGTGCCAGCAGCTTAGGTTCTACTGGGCGATACTATGGCTACACCTTC	CASSLGSTGRYYGYTF
TRBV27	TRBD1	13	TRBJ1-5	NA	TGTGCCAGCAAGGGGGACAGGGGGCAGCCCCAGCATTTT	CASKGDRGQPQHF
TRBV9	TRBD2	15	TRBJ2-5	NA	TGTGCCAGCAGCGCCCGGGACTATCCACAAGAGACCCAGTACTTC	CASSARDYPQETQYF
TRBV4-2	TRBD2	17	TRBJ2-5	NA	TGTGCCAGCAGCCAAGATGGGCCTAGCGGGGGGCAAGAGACCCAGTACTTC	CASSQDGPSGGQETQYF
TRBV2	NA	14	TRBJ2-7	NA	TGTGCCAGCCGACGGCTTCGGGGTCCCTACGAGCAGTACTTC	CASRRLRGPYEQYF
TRBV9	NA	14	TRBJ2-4	NA	TGTGCCAGCAGCCCTGGAGGGGCTCCGGACATTCAGTACTTC	CASSPGGAPDIQYF
TRBV7-7	TRBD2	14	TRBJ2-3	NA	TGTGCCAGCAGCCTGGGACTAGCGGGGGATACGCAGTATTTT	CASSLGLAGDTQYF
TRBV5-4	TRBD2	16	TRBJ2-1	NA	TGTGCCAGCAGCTTGGCAGGTAGCGGGAGTGGGAATGAGCAGTTCTTC	CASSLAGSGSGNEQFF
TRBV19	NA	15	TRBJ2-5	NA	TGTGCCAGTAGTATTACGCAGGGTCGATTGGAGACCCAGTACTTC	CASSITQGRLETQYF
TRBV4-3	NA	13	TRBJ2-7	NA	TGCGCCAGCAGCCAAGAGGGGGGTGGGGAGCAGTACTTC	CASSQEGGGEQYF
TRBV5-1	NA	14	TRBJ2-2	NA	TGCGCCAGCAGCTTGGTGGGCGGGCCCGGGGAGCTGTTTTTT	CASSLVGGPGELFF
TRBV5-1	TRBD1	16	TRBJ1-1	NA	TGCGCCAGCAGCTCCGGTCAGGGGGCTGGAAATACTGAAGCTTTCTTT	CASSSGQGAGNTEAFF
TRBV7-9	TRBD1	16	TRBJ1-1	NA	TGTGCCAGCACCCTAGGGACAGGGGTCATGAACACTGAAGCTTTCTTT	CASTLGTGVMNTEAFF
TRBV15	TRBD2	13	TRBJ2-7	few	TGTGCCACCAGCCCTAGCGGGAGCTTCGAGCAGTACTTC	CATSPSGSFEQYF
TRBV19	NA	15	TRBJ1-2	NA	TGTGCCAGTACCCTAGAGACTGCACACCTCTATGGCTACACCTTC	CASTLETAHLYGYTF
TRBV6-5	NA	13	TRBJ1-1	NA	TGTGCCAGCAGCCGAACAGGGTGGACTGAAGCTTTCTTT	CASSRTGWTEAFF
TRBV18	TRBD1	14	TRBJ2-7	NA	TGTGCCAGCTCAACCGGGGACAGGACCCACGAGCAGTACTTC	CASSTGDRTHEQYF
TRBV4-3	NA	14	TRBJ1-2	NA	TGCGCCAGCAGCCAGGGGGGGATCTTCTATGGCTACACCTTC	CASSQGGIFYGYTF
TRBV18	NA	13	TRBJ2-5	NA	TGTGCCAGCTCACCAGGGGGCGCTGAGACCCAGTACTTC	CASSPGGAETQYF
TRBV6-5	TRBD2	15	TRBJ2-1	once	TGTGCCAGCAGTTACTCGAAGGTTGGACTAGCATCCCAGTTCTTC	CASSYSKVGLASQFF
TRBV5-1	TRBD2	17	TRBJ2-1	NA	TGCGCCAGCAGCTTCGCTAGCGGGGTCCTCCGGCGGAATGAGCAGTTCTTC	CASSFASGVLRRNEQFF
TRBV18	TRBD1	17	TRBJ2-4	few	TGTGCCAGCTCACCGCCGACAGGGGGGCTTACCAAAAACATTCAGTACTTC	CASSPPTGGLTKNIQYF
TRBV18	TRBD2	17	TRBJ2-5	NA	TGTGCCAGCTCACCATTGGGTGAACTAGCGGGGCAAGAGACCCAGTACTTC	CASSPLGELAGQETQYF
TRBV5-4	NA	16	TRBJ2-1	NA	TGTGCCAGCAGGCGGAACAGGGCCAGCTCCTACAATGAGCAGTTCTTC	CASRRNRASSYNEQFF
TRBV4-3	NA	14	TRBJ1-5	NA	TGCGCCAGCAGCCAAGATATAACAGATCAGCCCCAGCATTTT	CASSQDITDQPQHF
TRBV29-1	NA	13	TRBJ1-2	NA	TGCAGCGTTGCTCGGGGTGGGGAGTATGGCTACACCTTC	CSVARGGEYGYTF
TRBV7-2	NA	15	TRBJ1-1	NA	TGTGCCAGCAGCTTAGCTGTCGGAGTGAACACTGAAGCTTTCTTT	CASSLAVGVNTEAFF
TRBV5-1	TRBD1	14	TRBJ2-5	once	TGCGCCAGCAATAGACAGGGATACCAAGAGACCCAGTACTTC	CASNRQGYQETQYF
TRBV2	NA	14	TRBJ1-2	NA	TGTGCCAGCACGCAGGACAGCATTAACTATGGCTACACCTTC	CASTQDSINYGYTF
TRBV4-3	TRBD2	16	TRBJ2-7	NA	TGCGCCAGCAGCCAAGATCAACGAACTAGCGGGACATCGCAGTACTTC	CASSQDQRTSGTSQYF
TRBV29-1	TRBD2	12	TRBJ2-3	NA	TGCAGCGTTGGGGGGGGAGCAGATACGCAGTATTTT	CSVGGGADTQYF
TRBV7-6	TRBD2	18	TRBJ2-5	NA	TGTGCCAGCAGCTTAGGATTGCGGTCTCTAGCGGACCAAGAGACCCAGTACTTC	CASSLGLRSLADQETQYF
TRBV7-2	TRBD1	15	TRBJ1-2	NA	TGTGCCAGCAGCCGCCCTGGAGGACAGGGTGGTGGCTACACCTTC	CASSRPGGQGGGYTF
TRBV4-2	TRBD2	19	TRBJ2-1	NA	TGTGCCAGCAGCCAAGGGGGCGGGGGGGCCTCACGGTCCTACAATGAGCAGTTCTTC	CASSQGGGGASRSYNEQFF